Below are 32 T cell receptor beta chains sequenced from a single sample in a study of human versus mouse CDR3 diversity and MHC coevolution. The protocol was immunoSEQ multiplex PCR, while the TCRdb copy is restricted to in-frame clones and leaves out a portion. The sample lists around 77,000 clones, less than 95% occurring once. Material for sequencing was naive CD4+ T cells from blood. Subset noted: CD45RO-negative CD62L-positive naive CD4 T cells. The receptor source for this set is a person aged 30-69 years in good health.

V is TRBV5-1 and J is TRBJ2-7; a possible D gene is TRBD2 (7 bases). This CDR3 is built from 15 residues. Trimming removed 4 bases at V and 1 base at J, with 15 bases between. Germline CDR1 is SGHRS and CDR2 is YFSETQ. CDR3 nucleotides: TGCGCCAGCAGCCGGGGGGCAGACAGGTCCTACGAGCAGTACTTC. Protein: CASSRGADRSYEQYF.

CDR3 amino acids: CASSRVGDTEAFF. Written as DNA, the CDR3 is TGTGCCAGTAGTAGAGTCGGGGACACTGAAGCTTTCTTT. This rearrangement joins TRBV19 to TRBJ1-1, with unresolved D. CDR3 length equals 13 residues. Trimming removed 4 bases at V and 3 bases at J, with 9 bases between. Germline lookup yields CDR1 LNHDA and CDR2 SQIVND (reference sequence).

The genes are TRBV9 and TRBJ2-2; TRBD2 agrees at 8 bases. Germline assignment: CDR1 SGDLS and CDR2 YYNGEE. V was clipped by 1 base and J by 3 bases; unmatched bases: 2. This CDR3 contains 15 residues. The CDR3 sequence: CASSVLSGDTGELFF. Here the CDR3 DNA reads TGTGCCAGCAGCGTACTTAGCGGGGACACCGGGGAGCTGTTTTTT. The entire variable domain, with the rest obtained from reference TRBV9 and TRBJ2-2, is as follows: DSGVTQTPKHLITATGQRVTLRCSPRSGDLSVYWYQQSLDQGLQFLIQYYNGEERAKGNILERFSAQQFPDLHSELNLSSLELGDSALYFCASSVLSGDTGELFFGEGSRLTVL.

This chain joins TRBV2 and TRBJ1-3, with D tentatively TRBD1 (5 bases). This CDR3 comprises 16 residues. Germline V gene data show CDR1 as SNHLY and CDR2 as FYNNEI. V dropped 6 bases and J dropped 0 bases, with 15 bases sitting between them. CDR3 bases: TGTGCCAGCAGAATGGGGACTTCGGTCTCTGGAAACACCATATATTTT. Translated: CASRMGTSVSGNTIYF.

The chain uses TRBV19 and TRBJ2-7; 9 bases align to TRBD2. This CDR3 is 15 amino acids long. J was trimmed by 6 bases and V by 5 bases; bases with no gene match: 11. The germline gives CDR1 LNHDA, CDR2 SQIVND (reference sequence). The CDR3 region is CASSGSGSTPGEQYF. CDR3 sequence (DNA): TGTGCCAGTAGTGGTAGCGGGAGTACCCCTGGCGAGCAGTACTTC.

The chain has TRBV19 and TRBJ1-4; D is undetermined. Trimming cost V 1 base and J 0 bases, with 6 bases left between them. This CDR3 contains 15 residues. The germline gives CDR1 LNHDA, CDR2 SQIVND (reference sequence). The CDR3 DNA sequence: TGTGCCAGTAGTATAGGCGGGACAACTAATGAAAAACTGTTTTTT. This gives the protein CASSIGGTTNEKLFF. Combining the CDR3 with reference TRBV19 and TRBJ1-4 gives the whole variable domain DGGITQSPKYLFRKEGQNVTLSCEQNLNHDAMYWYRQDPGQGLRLIYYSQIVNDFQKGDIAEGYSVSREKKESFPLTVTSAQKNPTAFYLCASSIGGTTNEKLFFGSGTQLSVL.

V and J are TRBV30 and TRBJ2-2, with a tentative D call TRBD1 (6 bases). Germline CDR1 GTSNPN, CDR2 SVGIG (reference sequence). Trimming pared 0 bases from V and 6 bases from J, leaving 14 bases between. CDR3 length equals 15 residues. The CDR3 DNA follows: TGTGCCTGGAGTGTAAGAGCGCCAGGGGCCGGGGAGCTGTTTTTT. It encodes CAWSVRAPGAGELFF.

CDR3 amino acids: CASSVTGVNTEAFF. The CDR3, as DNA: TGTGCCAGCAGTGTGACAGGAGTGAACACTGAAGCTTTCTTT. The chain employs TRBV25-1 and TRBJ1-1, with D perhaps matching TRBD1 (6 bases). Germline-derived CDR1 and CDR2 are MGHDK and SYGVNS. Trimming took 4 bases from V and 0 from J, leaving 9 bases between them. The CDR3 spans 14 residues.

In DNA, the CDR3 is TGTGCCAGCAGGCCGCGGGGGCACAAAGAGACCCAGTACTTC. Translated, it gives CASRPRGHKETQYF. The chain has TRBV6-5 and TRBJ2-5; a weak D match, TRBD2 (7 bases). Trimming cost V 6 bases and J 3 bases, with 14 bases left between them. The CDR3 is made up of 14 amino acids. Germline V gene data show CDR1 as MNHEY and CDR2 as SVGAGI.

DNA for the CDR3: TGCGCCAGCAGCTCAAAAACGACAGGGCCTAACTATGGCTACACCTTC. It yields the protein CASSSKTTGPNYGYTF. The chain recombines TRBV5-1 with TRBJ1-2; 7 bases are shared with TRBD1. The CDR3 runs to 16 residues. With 3 bases clipped from V and 0 bases from J, the junction kept 8 bases outside the gene matches. CDR1 and CDR2 from the germline V gene are SGHRS and YFSETQ.

J is TRBJ1-2 and V is TRBV6-4, with 8 positions matching TRBD1. Germline V gene lookup returns CDR1 MRHNA and CDR2 SNTAGT. CDR3 size: 15 residues. The trim removed 6 bases at V and 5 bases at J, leaving 11 bases unmatched. Written as DNA, the CDR3 is TGTGCCAGCAGCGGGGGCCAGGGGGCATCGTATGGCTACACCTTC. Its protein is CASSGGQGASYGYTF.

CDR3 bases: TGTGCCTGGAGTACAGGGAGGGCCTTGAACACTGAAGCTTTCTTT. This gives the protein CAWSTGRALNTEAFF. The chain joins TRBV30 to TRBJ1-1; D possibly corresponds to TRBD1 (6 bases). CDR1 and CDR2 (germline): GTSNPN, SVGIG (reference sequence). The V and J ends lost 2 bases and 0 bases respectively, with 13 bases between them. The CDR3 loop spans 15 amino acids.

V gene TRBV10-3 combines with J gene TRBJ2-1; D not resolved. There are 14 residues in the CDR3. V lost 6 bases to trimming and J lost 0 bases, with 9 bases between them. Germline V lookup: CDR1 ENHRY, CDR2 SYGVKD. The CDR3 region has the DNA TGTGCCATCAGCGCGGCTAGCTCCTACAATGAGCAGTTCTTC. As protein: CAISAASSYNEQFF.

This clone was detected only once. The rearrangement links TRBV28 to TRBJ2-1; 10 positions agree with TRBD2. The trim removed 5 bases at V and 7 bases at J, leaving 8 bases unmatched. This CDR3 has 15 residues. CDR1 is MDHEN and CDR2 is SYDVKM in the germline V gene. The CDR3 DNA follows: TGTGCCAGCAGTCCGAGCGGGAGGGCCATAAATGAGCAGTTCTTC. Amino acids: CASSPSGRAINEQFF.

The chain employs TRBV21-1 and TRBJ1-2; the table calls TRBD1, which could not be checked here. TRBV21-1 is a listed pseudogene. There are 15 residues in the CDR3. The CDR3 coding sequence is TGTGCCAGCAGCGCGGTACAGGGGGCTCCAGATGGCTACACCTTC. Translating gives CASSAVQGAPDGYTF.

The rearrangement joins TRBV29-1 to TRBJ1-1; weak D call: TRBD1 (5 bases). V was pared by 3 bases and J by 0 bases, with 8 bases between. This CDR3 has 13 residues. Germline values: CDR1 SQVTM, CDR2 ANQGSEA. CDR3 nucleotide sequence: TGCAGCGTTGATCCAGGGTTGAACACTGAAGCTTTCTTT. Translated, it gives CSVDPGLNTEAFF. Full variable domain (missing parts from reference TRBV29-1 and TRBJ1-1): SAVISQKPSRDICQRGTSLTIQCQVDSQVTMMFWYRQQPGQSLTLIATANQGSEATYESGFVIDKFPISRPNLTFSTLTVSNMSPEDSSIYLCSVDPGLNTEAFFGQGTRLTVV.

The rearrangement joins TRBV27 to TRBJ1-5, with 7 bases fitting TRBD1. The CDR3 contains 14 residues. V dropped 4 bases and J dropped 4; count of bases not matched to a gene: 4. In germline, CDR1 is MNHEY, CDR2 SMNVEV (reference sequence). CDR3 residues: CASSSDRVNQPQHF. CDR3 bases: TGTGCCAGCAGTTCCGACAGGGTGAATCAGCCCCAGCATTTT.

The J gene is TRBJ1-6, the V gene TRBV5-5, with TRBD1 matching 9 bases. The V gene end was trimmed by 6 bases and the J gene end by 0 bases; junction bases not matched to a gene: 10. CDR1 is SGHKS and CDR2 is YYEKEE in the germline V gene (reference sequence). CDR3 length: 18 amino acids. The CDR3 sequence is CASMEGQGVSSYNSPLHF. CDR3 in DNA: TGTGCCAGCATGGAGGGACAGGGCGTTAGCTCCTATAATTCACCCCTCCACTTT.

The CDR3 DNA reads TGTGCCAGCAGCTCGCGGGTTTCCCAGTACTTC. It codes for CASSSRVSQYF. The chain joins TRBV7-2 to TRBJ2-5; D is possibly TRBD2 (5 bases). V lost 4 bases, J lost 9 bases, and 9 bases lay in between. The CDR3 sequence is 11 residues long. The germline V gene encodes CDR1 SGHTA and CDR2 FQGNSA.

This chain uses TRBV30 with TRBJ1-1, with D perhaps matching TRBD1 (5 bases). The CDR3 contains 13 residues. Trimming removed 2 bases from V and 1 base from J, with 8 bases in between. Per germline, CDR1 GTSNPN and CDR2 SVGIG (reference sequence). The CDR3 sequence is CAWSPQANTEAFF. CDR3 sequence (DNA): TGTGCCTGGAGTCCACAGGCGAACACTGAAGCTTTCTTT. Using reference TRBV30 and TRBJ1-1 for the parts outside the CDR3, the full variable domain is SQTIHQWPATLVQPVGSPLSLECTVEGTSNPNLYWYRQAAGRGLQLLFYSVGIGQISSEVPQNLSASRPQDRQFILSSKKLLLSDSGFYLCAWSPQANTEAFFGQGTRLTVV.

V gene TRBV18 combines with J gene TRBJ2-1; TRBD2 matches 9 bases. With V trimmed by 1 base and J by 15 bases, 7 bases remained unmatched. CDR1 and CDR2 from the germline V gene are KGHSH and LQKENI. CDR3 length: 13 amino acids. The DNA of the CDR3 is TGTGCCAGCTCACCACTGCTAGCGGGACGTCGGTTCTTC. Encoded protein: CASSPLLAGRRFF. Together with reference TRBV18 and TRBJ2-1, the CDR3 gives the full variable domain: NAGVMQNPRHLVRRRGQEARLRCSPMKGHSHVYWYRQLPEEGLKFMVYLQKENIIDESGMPKERFSAEFPKEGPSILRIQQVVRGDSAAYFCASSPLLAGRRFFGPGTRLTVL.

This chain uses TRBV6-5 with TRBJ1-1; 8 bases map to TRBD1. The CDR3 spans 16 residues. V trimming: 0 bases; J trimming: 5 bases; junction bases outside the gene matches: 8. Looked up from germline, CDR1 is MNHEY and CDR2 is SVGAGI. CDR3 bases: TGTGCCAGCAGTTACTCTTTTCAGGGGGCGCGTACTGAAGCTTTCTTT. Translating gives CASSYSFQGARTEAFF.

This clone was detected once. The genes are TRBV7-9 and TRBJ2-5; D perhaps matches TRBD2 (6 bases). The CDR3 loop spans 14 amino acids. V lost 5 bases and J lost 7, with 17 bases in between. Germline V lookup: CDR1 SEHNR, CDR2 FQNEAQ (reference sequence). The CDR3, as DNA: TGTGCCAGCAGCCCGACTCGGGGGTTGGGGACCCAGTACTTC. This gives the protein CASSPTRGLGTQYF.

The chain combines TRBV27 with TRBJ2-7; TRBD2 matches at 15 bases. CDR3 size: 15 residues. V shed 4 bases and J 7 bases; nucleotides not matched to a gene: 5. Germline CDR1 and CDR2: MNHEY and SMNVEV (reference sequence). CDR3: CASSSNGLAGGEQYF. The DNA of the CDR3 is TGTGCCAGCAGTTCAAACGGACTAGCGGGAGGGGAGCAGTACTTC.

This rearrangement joins TRBV6-5 to TRBJ2-1; D gene unclear. Germline CDR1 MNHEY, CDR2 SVGAGI. This CDR3 has 14 residues. Between the trimmed V and J ends, which lost 5 bases and 4 bases, there was a span of 12 bases. CDR3 protein: CASSVLSLYNEQFF. The CDR3 nucleotides read TGTGCCAGCAGTGTCCTTAGCCTTTACAATGAGCAGTTCTTC.

The chain is built from TRBV10-2 and TRBJ2-1; 10 bases line up with TRBD1. This CDR3 region has 15 residues. The trim removed 6 bases at V and 4 bases at J, leaving 6 bases unmatched. Germline V gene lookup returns CDR1 WSHSY and CDR2 SAAADI. The CDR3 region is CASRMGQGFYNEQFF. For the CDR3, the DNA is TGCGCCAGCAGGATGGGACAGGGGTTTTACAATGAGCAGTTCTTC.

This clone was seen only once. The same CDR3 is also encoded by other DNA sequences in this sample. The genes are TRBV30 and TRBJ2-5; D is ambiguous. The CDR3 has 12 amino acids. V shed 0 bases and J shed 5 bases, with 7 bases lying between them. Germline loops: CDR1 GTSNPN, CDR2 SVGIG (reference sequence). CDR3 sequence: CAWSVLRETQYF. The CDR3 DNA reads TGTGCCTGGAGTGTACTTCGGGAGACCCAGTACTTC.

The V call is TRBV6-5, the J call TRBJ1-3; D is perhaps TRBD1 (6 bases). The germline gives CDR1 MNHEY, CDR2 SVGAGI. The V end lost 6 bases, the J end lost 2 bases, and 11 bases lay between the germline ends. The CDR3 contains 14 residues. CDR3 DNA: TGTGCCAGCAGGACAGGCCCTACTGGAAACACCATATATTTT. Its translation is CASRTGPTGNTIYF.

The chain has TRBV5-1 and TRBJ1-3; 8 nucleotides match TRBD1. There are 14 residues in the CDR3. Trimming cost V 3 bases and J 2 bases; bases outside gene matches: 1. Germline-derived CDR1 and CDR2 are SGHRS and YFSETQ. CDR3 DNA sequence: TGCGCCAGCAGCTCGACAGGGGCTGGAAACACCATATATTTT. This encodes CASSSTGAGNTIYF. Based on the CDR3 plus reference TRBV5-1 and TRBJ1-3, the full variable domain is KAGVTQTPRYLIKTRGQQVTLSCSPISGHRSVSWYQQTPGQGLQFLFEYFSETQRNKGNFPGRFSGRQFSNSRSEMNVSTLELGDSALYLCASSSTGAGNTIYFGEGSWLTVV.

The rearrangement links TRBV4-2 to TRBJ1-1, with D possibly TRBD1 on 5 matching bases. The CDR3 has 12 amino acids. V dropped 4 bases and J dropped 7 bases, with 10 bases sitting between them. Germline V gives CDR1 LGHNA, CDR2 YNFKEQ. CDR3 coding DNA: TGTGCCAGCAGCCTAATCACAGGTGAAGCTTTCTTT. Protein sequence: CASSLITGEAFF.

This chain connects TRBV27 to TRBJ2-7; 10 nucleotides align to TRBD2. Germline loops: CDR1 MNHEY, CDR2 SMNVEV (reference sequence). V was clipped by 2 bases and J by 5 bases; unmatched bases: 3. CDR3 size: 14 residues. CDR3 coding DNA: TGTGCCAGCAGTTTAACTAGCGGGAAGCACGAGCAGTACTTC. Translating it yields CASSLTSGKHEQYF.

The chain recombines TRBV5-4 with TRBJ1-2; 7 positions match TRBD1. The CDR3 is 13 amino acids. The germline V gene has CDR1 SGHNT and CDR2 YYREEE (reference sequence). V lost 1 base, J lost 11 bases, and 8 bases stayed unmatched. The CDR3 coding sequence is TGTGCCAGCAGCTTGCCTGCGACAGGGCGTTACACCTTC. Its translation: CASSLPATGRYTF.